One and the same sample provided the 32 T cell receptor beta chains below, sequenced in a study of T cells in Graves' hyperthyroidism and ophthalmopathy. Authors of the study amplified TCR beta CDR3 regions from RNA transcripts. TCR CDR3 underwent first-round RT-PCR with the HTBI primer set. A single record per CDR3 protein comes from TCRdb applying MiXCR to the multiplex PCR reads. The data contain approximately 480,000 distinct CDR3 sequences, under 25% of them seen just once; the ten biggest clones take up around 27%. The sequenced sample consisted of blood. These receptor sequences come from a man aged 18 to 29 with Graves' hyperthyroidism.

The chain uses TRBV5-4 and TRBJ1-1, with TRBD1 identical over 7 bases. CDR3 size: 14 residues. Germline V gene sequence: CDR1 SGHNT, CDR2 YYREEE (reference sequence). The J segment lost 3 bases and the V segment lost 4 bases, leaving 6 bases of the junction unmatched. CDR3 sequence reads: CASSRQGLYTEAFF. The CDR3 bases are TGTGCCAGCAGCCGACAGGGCTTATACACTGAAGCTTTCTTT. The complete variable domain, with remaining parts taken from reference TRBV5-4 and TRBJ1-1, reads ETGVTQSPTHLIKTRGQQVTLRCSSQSGHNTVSWYQQALGQGPQFIFQYYREEENGRGNFPPRFSGLQFPNYSSELNVNALELDDSALYLCASSRQGLYTEAFFGQGTRLTVV.

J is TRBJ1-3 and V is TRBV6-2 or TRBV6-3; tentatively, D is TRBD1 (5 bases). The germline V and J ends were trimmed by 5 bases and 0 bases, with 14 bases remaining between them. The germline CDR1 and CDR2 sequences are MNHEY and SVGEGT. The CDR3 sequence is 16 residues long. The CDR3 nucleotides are TGTGCCAGCAGTACCCGCGACAGACGCTCTGGAAACACCATATATTTT. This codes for CASSTRDRRSGNTIYF.

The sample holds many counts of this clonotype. The CDR3 DNA is TGTGCCAGCAGTTCCGGGACAGGCTCGGAGACCCAGTACTTC. Protein sequence: CASSSGTGSETQYF. The chain employs TRBV12-3 or TRBV12-4 and TRBJ2-5; 8 nucleotides match TRBD1. V lost 4 bases to trimming and J lost 5 bases; unmatched junction nucleotides: 6. The CDR3 is 14 amino acids.

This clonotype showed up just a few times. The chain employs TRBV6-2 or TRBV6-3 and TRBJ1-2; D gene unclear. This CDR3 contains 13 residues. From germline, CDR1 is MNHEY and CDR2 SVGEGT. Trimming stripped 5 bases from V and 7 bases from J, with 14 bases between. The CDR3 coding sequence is TGTGCCAGCAGTCTCCGGGATGGCGGTGGCTACACCTTC. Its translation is CASSLRDGGGYTF.

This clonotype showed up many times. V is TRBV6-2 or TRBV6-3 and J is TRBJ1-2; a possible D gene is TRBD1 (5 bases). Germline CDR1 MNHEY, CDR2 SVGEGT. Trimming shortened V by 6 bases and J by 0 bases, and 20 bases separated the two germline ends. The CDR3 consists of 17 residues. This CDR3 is CASSRGMGGMTNYGYTF. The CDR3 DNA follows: TGTGCCAGCAGCCGCGGTATGGGGGGGATGACTAACTATGGCTACACCTTC.

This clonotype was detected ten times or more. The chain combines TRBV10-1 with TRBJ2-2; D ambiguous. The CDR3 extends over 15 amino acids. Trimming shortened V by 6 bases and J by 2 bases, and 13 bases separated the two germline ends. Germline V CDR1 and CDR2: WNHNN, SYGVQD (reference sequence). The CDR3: CASSLGHFNTGELFF. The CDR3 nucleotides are TGCGCCAGCAGCTTAGGGCACTTTAACACCGGGGAGCTGTTTTTT.

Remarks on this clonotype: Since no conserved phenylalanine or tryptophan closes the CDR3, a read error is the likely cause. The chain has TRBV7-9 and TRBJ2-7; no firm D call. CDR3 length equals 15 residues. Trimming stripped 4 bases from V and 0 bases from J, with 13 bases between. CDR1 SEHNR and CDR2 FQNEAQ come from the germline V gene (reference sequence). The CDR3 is CASSSRVMDSYEQYY. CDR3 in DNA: TGTGCCAGCAGCTCAAGAGTTATGGACTCCTACGAGCAGTACTAC.

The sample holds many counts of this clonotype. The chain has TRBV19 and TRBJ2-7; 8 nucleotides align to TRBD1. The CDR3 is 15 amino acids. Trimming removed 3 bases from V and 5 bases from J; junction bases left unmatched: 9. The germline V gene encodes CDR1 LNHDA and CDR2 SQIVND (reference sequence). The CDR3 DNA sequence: TGTGCCAGTAGTATCCTGGCAGGGGGCTTACACGAGCAGTACTTC. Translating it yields CASSILAGGLHEQYF.

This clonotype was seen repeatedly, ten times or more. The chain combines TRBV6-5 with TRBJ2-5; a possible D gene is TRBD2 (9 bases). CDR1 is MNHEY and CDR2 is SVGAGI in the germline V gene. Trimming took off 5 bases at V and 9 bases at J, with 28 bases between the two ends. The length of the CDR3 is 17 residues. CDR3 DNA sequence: TGTGCCAGCAGTCCTACCGCAGGGGGCGGGGGGGCTCTGGCCCAGTACTTC. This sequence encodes CASSPTAGGGGALAQYF.

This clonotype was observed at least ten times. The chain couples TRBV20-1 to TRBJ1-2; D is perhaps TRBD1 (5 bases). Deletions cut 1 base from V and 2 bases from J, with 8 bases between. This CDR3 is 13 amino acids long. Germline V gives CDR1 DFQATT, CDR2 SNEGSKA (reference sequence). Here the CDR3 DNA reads TGCAGTGCTAGAGTTCGGGACAACTATGGCTACACCTTC. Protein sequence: CSARVRDNYGYTF.

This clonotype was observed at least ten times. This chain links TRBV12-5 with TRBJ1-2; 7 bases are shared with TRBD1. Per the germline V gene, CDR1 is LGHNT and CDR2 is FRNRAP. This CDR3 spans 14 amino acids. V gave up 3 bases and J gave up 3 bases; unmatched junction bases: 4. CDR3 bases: TGTGCTAGTGGTTTTACAGGGGTGGACTATGGCTACACCTTC. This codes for CASGFTGVDYGYTF. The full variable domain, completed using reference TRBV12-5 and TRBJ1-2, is DARVTQTPRHKVTEMGQEVTMRCQPILGHNTVFWYRQTMMQGLELLAYFRNRAPLDDSGMPKDRFSAEMPDATLATLKIQPSEPRDSAVYFCASGFTGVDYGYTFGSGTRLTVV.

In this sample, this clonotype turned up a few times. CDR3 loop: CASSYHRGGYGYTF. In nucleotides, the CDR3 is TGTGCCAGCAGTTATCACAGGGGAGGCTATGGCTACACCTTC. This chain joins TRBV12-3 or TRBV12-4 and TRBJ1-2, with 7 bases that match TRBD1. V lost 4 bases to trimming and J lost 4 bases; unmatched junction nucleotides: 6. The CDR3 has 14 amino acids.

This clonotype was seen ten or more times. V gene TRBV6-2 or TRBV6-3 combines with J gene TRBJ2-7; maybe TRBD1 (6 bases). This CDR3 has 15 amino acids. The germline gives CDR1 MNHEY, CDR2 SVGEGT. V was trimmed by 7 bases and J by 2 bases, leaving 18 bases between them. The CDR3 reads CASNKGVSRPYEQYF. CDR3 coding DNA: TGTGCCAGCAACAAGGGGGTGAGCCGGCCCTACGAGCAGTACTTC.

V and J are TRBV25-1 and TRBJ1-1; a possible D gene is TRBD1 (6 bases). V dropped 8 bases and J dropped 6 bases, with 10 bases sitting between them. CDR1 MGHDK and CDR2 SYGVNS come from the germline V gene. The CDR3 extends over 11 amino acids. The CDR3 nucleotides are TGTGCCAGCGGACAGCTCCCTGAAGCTTTCTTT. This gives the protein CASGQLPEAFF.

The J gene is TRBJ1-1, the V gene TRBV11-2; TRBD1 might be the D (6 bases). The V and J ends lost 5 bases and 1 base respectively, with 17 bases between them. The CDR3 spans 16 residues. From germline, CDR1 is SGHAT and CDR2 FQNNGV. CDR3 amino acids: CASSRGTTFQNTEAFF. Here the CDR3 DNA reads TGTGCCAGCAGCCGCGGGACAACATTTCAGAACACTGAAGCTTTCTTT.

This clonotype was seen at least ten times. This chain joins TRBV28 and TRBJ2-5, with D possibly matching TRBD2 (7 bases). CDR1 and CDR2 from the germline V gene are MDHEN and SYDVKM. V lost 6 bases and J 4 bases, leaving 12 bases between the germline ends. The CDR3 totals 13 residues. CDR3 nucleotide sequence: TGTGCCAGCAGGATGAGGGGGGGAGAGACCCAGTACTTC. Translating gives CASRMRGGETQYF. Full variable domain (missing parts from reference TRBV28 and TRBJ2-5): DVKVTQSSRYLVKRTGEKVFLECVQDMDHENMFWYRQDPGLGLRLIYFSYDVKMKEKGDIPEGYSVSREKKERFSLILESASTNQTSMYLCASRMRGGETQYFGPGTRLLVL.

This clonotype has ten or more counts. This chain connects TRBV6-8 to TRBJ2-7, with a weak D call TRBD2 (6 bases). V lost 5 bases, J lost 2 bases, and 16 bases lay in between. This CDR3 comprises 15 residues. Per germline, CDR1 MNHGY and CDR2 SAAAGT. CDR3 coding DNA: TGTGCCAGCAGTGCCGTTCAGGGACTGGCCTACGAGCAGTACTTC. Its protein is CASSAVQGLAYEQYF.

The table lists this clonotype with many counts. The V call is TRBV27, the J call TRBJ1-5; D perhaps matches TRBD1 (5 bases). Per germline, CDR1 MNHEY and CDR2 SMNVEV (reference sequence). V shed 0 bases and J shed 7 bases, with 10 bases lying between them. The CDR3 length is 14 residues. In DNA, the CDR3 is TGTGCCAGCAGTTTATCCGGGGCTGGGCAGCCCCAGCATTTT. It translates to CASSLSGAGQPQHF.

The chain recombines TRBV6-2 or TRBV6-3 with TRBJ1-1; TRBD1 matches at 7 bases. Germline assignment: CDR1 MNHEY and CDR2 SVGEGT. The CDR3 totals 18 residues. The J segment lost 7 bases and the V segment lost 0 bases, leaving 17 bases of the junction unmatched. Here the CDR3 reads CASSYSIRGWDPSDEAFF. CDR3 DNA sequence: TGTGCCAGCAGTTACTCGATCAGGGGGTGGGACCCCAGCGATGAAGCTTTCTTT.

The CDR3 is CSASPGQGAYEQYF. The CDR3 coding sequence is TGCAGTGCTTCTCCGGGACAGGGGGCCTACGAGCAGTACTTC. The chain uses TRBV20-1 and TRBJ2-7, with TRBD1 identical over 11 bases. V lost 5 bases to trimming and J lost 2 bases; unmatched junction nucleotides: 5. The CDR3 contains 14 residues. Germline CDR1 DFQATT, CDR2 SNEGSKA (reference sequence).

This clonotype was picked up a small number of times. The CDR3 loop is CASGLVVGGGEKLFF. The CDR3 DNA reads TGTGCTAGTGGTTTGGTAGTTGGGGGCGGCGAAAAACTGTTTTTT. This chain uses TRBV12-5 with TRBJ1-4; maybe TRBD1 (6 bases). The CDR3 is made up of 15 amino acids. V lost 0 bases and J lost 8, with 13 bases in between. Germline V gene sequence: CDR1 LGHNT, CDR2 FRNRAP.

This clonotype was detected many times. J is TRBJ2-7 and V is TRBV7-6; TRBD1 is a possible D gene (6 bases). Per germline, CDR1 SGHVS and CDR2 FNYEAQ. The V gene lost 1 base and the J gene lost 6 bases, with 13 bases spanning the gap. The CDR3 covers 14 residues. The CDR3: CASSLGTGKSEQYF. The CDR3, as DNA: TGTGCCAGCAGCTTAGGAACAGGGAAGAGCGAGCAGTACTTC.

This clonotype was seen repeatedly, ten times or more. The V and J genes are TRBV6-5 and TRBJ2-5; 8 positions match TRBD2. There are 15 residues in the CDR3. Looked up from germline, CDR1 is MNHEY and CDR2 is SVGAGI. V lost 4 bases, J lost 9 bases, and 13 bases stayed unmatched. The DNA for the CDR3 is TGTGCCAGCAGTTTACTAGCGGACCGACTTGTGGCCCAGTACTTC. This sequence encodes CASSLLADRLVAQYF.

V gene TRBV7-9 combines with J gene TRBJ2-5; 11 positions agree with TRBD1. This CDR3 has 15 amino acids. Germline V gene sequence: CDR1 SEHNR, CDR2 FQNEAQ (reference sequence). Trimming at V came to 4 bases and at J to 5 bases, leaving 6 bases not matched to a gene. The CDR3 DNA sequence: TGTGCCAGCAGCTCGGGACAGGGGGTTGCGGAGACCCAGTACTTC. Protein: CASSSGQGVAETQYF. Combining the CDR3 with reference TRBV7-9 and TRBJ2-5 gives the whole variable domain DTGVSQNPRHKITKRGQNVTFRCDPISEHNRLYWYRQTLGQGPEFLTYFQNEAQLEKSRLLSDRFSAERPKGSFSTLEIQRTEQGDSAMYLCASSSGQGVAETQYFGPGTRLLVL.

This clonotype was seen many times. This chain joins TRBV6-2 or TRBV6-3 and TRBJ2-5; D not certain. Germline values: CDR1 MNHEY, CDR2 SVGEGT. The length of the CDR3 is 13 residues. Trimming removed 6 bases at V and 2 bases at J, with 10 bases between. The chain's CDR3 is CASSYPTQETQYF. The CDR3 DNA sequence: TGTGCCAGCAGCTACCCAACACAAGAGACCCAGTACTTC.

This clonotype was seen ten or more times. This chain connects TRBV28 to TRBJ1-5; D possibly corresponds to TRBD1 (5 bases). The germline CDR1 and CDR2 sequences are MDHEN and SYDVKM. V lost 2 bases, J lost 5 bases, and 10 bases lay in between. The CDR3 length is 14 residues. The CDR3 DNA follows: TGTGCCAGCAGTTTAAGGGGAGGGTATCAGCCCCAGCATTTT. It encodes CASSLRGGYQPQHF.

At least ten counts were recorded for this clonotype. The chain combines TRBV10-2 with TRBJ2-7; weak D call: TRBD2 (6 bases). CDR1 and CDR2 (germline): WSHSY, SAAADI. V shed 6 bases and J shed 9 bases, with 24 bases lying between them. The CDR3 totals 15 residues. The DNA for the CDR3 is TGCGCCAGCAGAGACAGTCTGTCGGAGGGAAACGGGCAGTACTTC. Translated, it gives CASRDSLSEGNGQYF.

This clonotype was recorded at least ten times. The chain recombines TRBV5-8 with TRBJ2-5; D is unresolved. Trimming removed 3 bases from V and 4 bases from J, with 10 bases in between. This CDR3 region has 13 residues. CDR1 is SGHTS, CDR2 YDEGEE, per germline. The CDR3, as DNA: TGTGCCAGCAGCTGGCCGGGTGCAGAGACCCAGTACTTC. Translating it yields CASSWPGAETQYF. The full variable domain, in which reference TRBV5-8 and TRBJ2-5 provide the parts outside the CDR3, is EAGVTQSPTHLIKTRGQQATLRCSPISGHTSVYWYQQALGLGLQFLLWYDEGEERNRGNFPPRFSGRQFPNYSSELNVNALELEDSALYLCASSWPGAETQYFGPGTRLLVL.

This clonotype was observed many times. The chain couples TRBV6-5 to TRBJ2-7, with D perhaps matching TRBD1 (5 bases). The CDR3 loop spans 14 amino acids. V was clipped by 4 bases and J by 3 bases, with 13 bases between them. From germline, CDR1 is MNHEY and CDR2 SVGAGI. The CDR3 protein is CASSSQGTGYEQYF. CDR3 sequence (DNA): TGTGCCAGCAGTTCCCAGGGAACTGGCTACGAGCAGTACTTC.

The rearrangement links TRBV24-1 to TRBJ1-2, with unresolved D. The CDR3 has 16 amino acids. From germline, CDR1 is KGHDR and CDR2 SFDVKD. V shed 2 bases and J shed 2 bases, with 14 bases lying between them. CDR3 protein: CATSDYSGGINYGYTF. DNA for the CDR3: TGTGCCACCAGTGATTATTCGGGAGGGATCAACTATGGCTACACCTTC.

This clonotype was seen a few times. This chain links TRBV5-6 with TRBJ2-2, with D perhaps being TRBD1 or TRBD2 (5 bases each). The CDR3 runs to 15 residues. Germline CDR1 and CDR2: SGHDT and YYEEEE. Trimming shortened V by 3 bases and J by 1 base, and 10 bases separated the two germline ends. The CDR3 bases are TGTGCCAGCAGCTGGGGACGGGTGAACACCGGGGAGCTGTTTTTT. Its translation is CASSWGRVNTGELFF.

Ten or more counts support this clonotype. The CDR3 region is CASSPGFQGEQYF. CDR3 bases: TGTGCCAGCAGTCCAGGGTTCCAGGGGGAGCAGTACTTC. The J gene is TRBJ2-7, the V gene TRBV12-3 or TRBV12-4, with D perhaps matching TRBD1 (6 bases). This CDR3 contains 13 residues. Between the trimmed V and J ends, which lost 5 bases and 7 bases, there was a span of 15 bases.